This T cell receptor (beta chain) was obtained from a study of T cells in tumors after PD-1 blockade. Sequencing was performed with immunoSEQ multiplex PCR; in TCRdb, only in-frame clones are kept and a portion is missing. The table includes about 60,000 clones, around 72% detected once. The junction had 8 bases not matched to a gene; V was cut back by 2 bases and J by 5 bases. This CDR3 is built from 16 residues. Germline-derived CDR1 and CDR2 are LGHDT and YNNKEL (reference sequence). This clonotype originated in a human donor with basal cell carcinoma. The genes are TRBV3-1 (or the pseudogene TRBV3-2) and TRBJ2-2; 7 positions agree with TRBD2. The sample was PBMCs, taken after anti-PD-1 treatment. The CDR3 sequence: CASSQRLGRGTGELFF. CDR3 sequence (DNA): TGTGCCAGCAGCCAACGCTTGGGGCGGGGGACCGGGGAGCTGTTTTTT.